Shown below are 28 T cell receptor beta chains from a single sample sequenced in a study of shared clonotypes between healthy human individuals. Some clones are missing from TCRdb's copy, which holds only in-frame ones; the method was immunoSEQ multiplex PCR. The sample holds over a million clones, approximately 98% seen once. The sequencing sample was made of naive CD4+ T cells sorted from blood. Subset of the sample: CD45RA+ positively selected. Source of these receptors: a man aged 25-40 years in good health.

The V gene is TRBV28, the J gene TRBJ2-7; 8 bases map to TRBD2. The CDR3 spans 16 residues. V gave up 3 bases and J gave up 2 bases; unmatched junction bases: 9. The germline gives CDR1 MDHEN, CDR2 SYDVKM. CDR3 loop: CASSFLLAETAYEQYF. The CDR3, as DNA: TGTGCCAGCAGTTTTTTACTAGCGGAGACGGCCTACGAGCAGTACTTC.

This chain links TRBV5-4 with TRBJ2-3; D not certain. CDR1 is SGHNT and CDR2 is YYREEE in the germline V gene (reference sequence). The CDR3 is made up of 15 amino acids. With 0 bases removed from V and 2 bases from J, the gap between germline ends came to 10 bases. The CDR3 DNA sequence: TGTGCCAGCAGCTTGGAGTCCGCAGCCACAGATACGCAGTATTTT. Translating it yields CASSLESAATDTQYF. Using reference TRBV5-4 and TRBJ2-3 for the parts outside the CDR3, the full variable domain is ETGVTQSPTHLIKTRGQQVTLRCSSQSGHNTVSWYQQALGQGPQFIFQYYREEENGRGNFPPRFSGLQFPNYSSELNVNALELDDSALYLCASSLESAATDTQYFGPGTRLTVL.

The chain recombines TRBV7-2 with TRBJ2-2, with D possibly called TRBD1 or TRBD2 (5 bases each). Trimming shortened V by 5 bases and J by 6 bases, and 13 bases separated the two germline ends. The germline V gene encodes CDR1 SGHTA and CDR2 FQGNSA. The CDR3 contains 14 residues. The CDR3 nucleotides read TGTGCCAGCAGCAATCGGGGCCGGGCCGGGGAGCTGTTTTTT. This encodes CASSNRGRAGELFF.

V gene TRBV27 combines with J gene TRBJ2-6; D might be TRBD1 (5 bases). V lost 3 bases, J lost 0 bases, and 9 bases lay in between. CDR3 size: 16 residues. Germline assignment: CDR1 MNHEY and CDR2 SMNVEV (reference sequence). The CDR3 loop reads CASSFGQLSGANVLTF. CDR3 DNA sequence: TGTGCCAGCAGTTTCGGACAACTCTCTGGGGCCAACGTCCTGACTTTC.

About this clone itself: Other DNA variants within this sample encode the same CDR3. The CDR3 bases are TGTGCCAGCAGCTTAGCCGGGAGCTCCTACAATGAGCAGTTCTTC. Translated: CASSLAGSSYNEQFF. V is TRBV7-6 and J is TRBJ2-1, with a weak D call TRBD2 (6 bases). CDR1 is SGHVS, CDR2 FNYEAQ, per germline. The V and J ends lost 0 bases and 0 bases respectively, with 6 bases between them. CDR3 length equals 15 residues.

V usage is TRBV6-1 and J usage is TRBJ2-2; D unclear. Trimming pared 6 bases from V and 5 bases from J, leaving 10 bases between. CDR1 is MNHNS and CDR2 is SASEGT in the germline V gene. This CDR3 comprises 13 residues. The CDR3 loop is CASSARNTGELFF. CDR3 nucleotides: TGTGCCAGCAGCGCTAGAAATACCGGGGAGCTGTTTTTT.

The genes are TRBV7-2 and TRBJ2-1; D is undetermined. This CDR3 region has 14 residues. V was trimmed by 5 bases and J by 2 bases, leaving 10 bases between them. Germline loops: CDR1 SGHTA, CDR2 FQGNSA. The CDR3 DNA follows: TGTGCCAGCAGCCCCGCAGCAACCTACAATGAGCAGTTCTTC. It is translated as CASSPAATYNEQFF.

V and J are TRBV5-8 and TRBJ1-1; 9 bases are a match to TRBD1. Germline V CDR1 and CDR2: SGHTS, YDEGEE. This CDR3 spans 15 amino acids. The V segment lost 4 bases and the J segment 6 bases; nucleotides outside the gene matches: 10. In DNA, the CDR3 is TGTGCCAGCAGCAAATTGACAGGGGGTTTTGCTGAAGCTTTCTTT. This codes for CASSKLTGGFAEAFF.

The DNA of the CDR3 is TGCGCCAGCAGCCCCCCAGGGAACACTGAAGCTTTCTTT. Translation: CASSPPGNTEAFF. The chain joins TRBV4-1 to TRBJ1-1; D unresolved. Deletions cut 4 bases from V and 1 base from J, with 7 bases between. CDR1 is MGHRA, CDR2 YSYEKL, per germline. The CDR3 runs 13 residues.

This clone showed up just once. V usage is TRBV18 and J usage is TRBJ2-3, with TRBD1 matching over 12 bases. Germline trimming cut 3 bases from V and 7 bases from J; bases unmatched to any gene: 5. The CDR3 runs to 15 residues. Per the germline V gene, CDR1 is KGHSH and CDR2 is LQKENI. The CDR3 protein is CASSPGTGGVNTQYF. CDR3 nucleotides: TGTGCCAGCTCACCCGGGACAGGGGGCGTGAATACGCAGTATTTT.

This chain connects TRBV27 to TRBJ2-7, with TRBD1 identical over 12 bases. From germline, CDR1 is MNHEY and CDR2 SMNVEV (reference sequence). CDR3 length: 17 amino acids. The V gene end was trimmed by 1 base and the J gene end by 8 bases; junction bases not matched to a gene: 12. CDR3 sequence: CASSLFPGTGGSMKQYF. The CDR3 DNA reads as TGTGCCAGCAGTTTATTTCCTGGGACAGGGGGCTCTATGAAGCAGTACTTC.

This chain links TRBV11-2 with TRBJ1-4; weak D call: TRBD1 (6 bases). Germline V gives CDR1 SGHAT, CDR2 FQNNGV. The CDR3 runs to 15 residues. Trimming took off 5 bases at V and 8 bases at J, with 18 bases between the two ends. The CDR3 sequence: CASSLRGGRWEKLFF. Here the CDR3 DNA reads TGTGCCAGCAGCCTCCGGGGGGGGCGCTGGGAAAAACTGTTTTTT.

The chain uses TRBV15 and TRBJ2-7; D is unclear. The germline V gene has CDR1 LNHNV and CDR2 YYDKDF (reference sequence). V dropped 5 bases and J dropped 0 bases, with 17 bases sitting between them. The CDR3 extends over 16 amino acids. This chain's CDR3 is CATSGKLDPISYEQYF. CDR3 bases: TGTGCCACCAGCGGGAAACTGGACCCGATCTCCTACGAGCAGTACTTC.

In DNA form, the CDR3 reads TGCGCCAGCAGCAAGACCCCGATCGGGGATACGCAGTATTTT. This codes for CASSKTPIGDTQYF. The chain couples TRBV5-1 to TRBJ2-3, with no clear D. CDR1 is SGHRS and CDR2 is YFSETQ in the germline V gene. The V and J ends lost 4 bases and 6 bases respectively, with 15 bases between them. This CDR3 has 14 residues.

The CDR3 bases are TGTGCCAGCAGTCATGTCGAGACAGTTTTCGAGCAGTACTTC. Protein: CASSHVETVFEQYF. The gene calls are TRBV28 and TRBJ2-7; D may be TRBD1 (5 bases). V shed 5 bases and J shed 6 bases, with 17 bases lying between them. From germline, CDR1 is MDHEN and CDR2 SYDVKM. The CDR3 is 14 amino acids.

The chain joins TRBV29-1 to TRBJ2-5; 8 nucleotides line up with TRBD1. The CDR3 runs to 12 residues. Germline V lookup: CDR1 SQVTM, CDR2 ANQGSEA. V lost 8 bases and J lost 2; bases outside the gene matches: 4. The CDR3 loop reads CSMRQGQETQYF. The DNA of the CDR3 is TGCAGCATGAGACAGGGGCAAGAGACCCAGTACTTC.

The rearrangement joins TRBV9 to TRBJ1-1, with 10 bases that match TRBD1. The CDR3 has 15 residues. The germline V gene has CDR1 SGDLS and CDR2 YYNGEE. J lost 0 bases, V lost 3 bases, and 2 bases had no gene match. CDR3 region: CASSGQGALNTEAFF. CDR3 bases: TGTGCCAGCAGCGGACAGGGGGCGCTGAACACTGAAGCTTTCTTT.

This chain links TRBV2 with TRBJ2-2; no reliable D call. V lost 6 bases, J lost 3 bases, and 5 bases lay in between. The CDR3 loop spans 12 amino acids. Per the germline V gene, CDR1 is SNHLY and CDR2 is FYNNEI. CDR3 sequence: CASRGYTGELFF. The CDR3 region has the DNA TGTGCCAGCAGGGGCTACACCGGGGAGCTGTTTTTT.

The chain combines TRBV6-6 with TRBJ2-2; D is unclear. V dropped 8 bases and J dropped 2 bases, with 12 bases sitting between them. The CDR3 has 14 residues. Germline loops: CDR1 MNHNY, CDR2 SVGAGI (reference sequence). DNA for the CDR3: TGTGCCAGCGTAGGCGCCGCAAACACCGGGGAGCTGTTTTTT. This codes for CASVGAANTGELFF.

This chain joins TRBV11-2 and TRBJ1-2; no firm D call. Germline V lookup: CDR1 SGHAT, CDR2 FQNNGV. V lost 2 bases and J lost 4, with 11 bases in between. The CDR3 runs to 14 residues. The CDR3 nucleotides read TGTGCCAGCAGCTTATCGCCGGGAGGCTATGGCTACACCTTC. It encodes CASSLSPGGYGYTF.

The CDR3 nucleotides read TGTGCCAGCCTAGGACTAGCGGGAGGGCGAACCTCCTACAATGAGCAGTTCTTC. It specifies CASLGLAGGRTSYNEQFF. This rearrangement joins TRBV28 to TRBJ2-1; 15 positions match TRBD2. V trimming: 8 bases; J trimming: 0 bases; junction bases outside the gene matches: 8. The CDR3 is 18 residues long. Germline values: CDR1 MDHEN, CDR2 SYDVKM.

The rearrangement joins TRBV28 to TRBJ1-5, with D hard to call. The CDR3 length is 14 residues. Trimming removed 6 bases from V and 5 bases from J, with 14 bases in between. Germline V gives CDR1 MDHEN, CDR2 SYDVKM. Written as DNA, the CDR3 is TGTGCCAGCAGAGAATACAGCAGAGATCAGCCCCAGCATTTT. Translating it yields CASREYSRDQPQHF.

This chain joins TRBV2 and TRBJ2-1, with a possible D match to TRBD1 (5 bases). CDR1 SNHLY and CDR2 FYNNEI come from the germline V gene. V was cut by 10 bases and J by 6 bases, with 19 bases left in between. The CDR3 has 14 residues. CDR3 sequence: CATTLWGTSNEQFF. CDR3 coding DNA: TGTGCCACCACGCTCTGGGGCACTTCCAATGAGCAGTTCTTC.

This chain connects TRBV29-1 to TRBJ2-1; D possibly corresponds to TRBD2 (5 bases). Germline-derived CDR1 and CDR2 are SQVTM and ANQGSEA. V lost 4 bases to trimming and J lost 7 bases, with 11 bases between them. The CDR3 is 12 residues long. The CDR3 nucleotides are TGCAGCGTTGTCCTAGGCGGGAATGAGCAGTTCTTC. Translated, it gives CSVVLGGNEQFF.

Remarks on this clone: Different DNA sequences within this sample yield the same CDR3. The CDR3 nucleotides are TGTGCCAGCAGTTACCGGGGTTCCTACGAGCAGTACTTC. This translates into CASSYRGSYEQYF. V gene TRBV6-5 combines with J gene TRBJ2-7; weak D call: TRBD2 (5 bases). Germline CDR1 is MNHEY and CDR2 is SVGAGI. The CDR3 totals 13 residues. Trimming pared 2 bases from V and 1 base from J, leaving 6 bases between.

The chain couples TRBV5-4 to TRBJ2-2, with 9 bases fitting TRBD1. The V gene end was trimmed by 5 bases and the J gene end by 2 bases; junction bases not matched to a gene: 4. The CDR3 is 15 amino acids. The germline V gene has CDR1 SGHNT and CDR2 YYREEE (reference sequence). CDR3 DNA sequence: TGTGCCAGCAGTCAACAGGGGGCAAACACCGGGGAGCTGTTTTTT. Translation: CASSQQGANTGELFF.

The chain uses TRBV5-1 and TRBJ2-3; TRBD2 matches at 9 bases. CDR1 is SGHRS and CDR2 is YFSETQ in the germline V gene. The CDR3 consists of 18 residues. V lost 0 bases and J lost 0; bases outside the gene matches: 8. The CDR3 DNA follows: TGCGCCAGCAGCTTGGGAGCGGGAGGTTCCACTAGCACAGATACGCAGTATTTT. Translating gives CASSLGAGGSTSTDTQYF.

The chain links TRBV28 to TRBJ2-7; 7 positions agree with TRBD1. CDR1 is MDHEN, CDR2 SYDVKM, per germline. The ends lost 2 bases at V and 6 bases at J; junction bases unmatched: 4. The CDR3 consists of 13 residues. The CDR3 DNA follows: TGTGCCAGCAGTTTACCAGACAGGGCCGAGCAGTACTTC. Protein sequence: CASSLPDRAEQYF.